The TCR beta chain described here comes from a study of OX40 agonist ivuxolimab in advanced cancers. The CDR3 covers 15 residues. Germline CDR1 LGHNT, CDR2 FRNRAP. Comment on this clone: A junction boundary mismatches the germline segment, possibly from a read error.

Generated by immunoSEQ multiplex PCR, the TCRdb table keeps only in-frame clones and is missing some. This sample carries over 85,000 clones, 85% to 95% of them seen once, and the ten largest clones take 0.26%. The source material was CD4+ or CD8+ T cells sorted from blood, sampled in a trial of the OX40 agonist ivuxolimab. This chain uses TRBV12-5 with TRBJ1-1; D unresolved. The sequence was collected from an adult with an advanced solid tumor such as melanoma, head and neck, liver or kidney cancer. The CDR3 DNA reads as TGTGCTAGTGGTTTGGTAGCGGGAAAGAACTCTGAAGCTTTCTTT. As protein: CASGLVAGKNSEAFF. Supplemented by reference TRBV12-5 and TRBJ1-1, the full variable domain reads DARVTQTPRHKVTEMGQEVTMRCQPILGHNTVFWYRQTMMQGLELLAYFRNRAPLDDSGMPKDRFSAEMPDATLATLKIQPSEPRDSAVYFCASGLVAGKNSEAFFGQGTRLTVV.